This T cell receptor (beta chain) was profiled in a study of blood T cell repertoires in COVID-19. Original processing methods: Reference gene primer amplification yielded estimated nucleated cell counts. TCRdb keeps only in-frame clones here, not all; method: immunoSEQ multiplex PCR. D and trimming come from the DNA, and the V and J calls and clone size come from that table. The sample includes roughly 280,000 clones, approximately 86% of them seen just once. Seattle cases were enrolled at active infection and followed longitudinally. Sequencing was performed on peripheral blood. The sequence derives from a woman between 55 and 75 years old with COVID-19, enrolled during active disease.

The CDR3 loop reads CASTPRTGNTGELFF. Written as DNA, the CDR3 is TGTGCCAGCACCCCCCGGACAGGGAACACCGGGGAGCTGTTTTTT. This rearrangement joins TRBV27 to TRBJ2-2; 7 bases agree with TRBD1. The CDR3 length is 15 residues. J gave up 1 base and V 7 bases, and 6 bases lay outside the gene matches. The germline CDR1 and CDR2 sequences are MNHEY and SMNVEV (reference sequence).